This is a list of T cell receptor beta chains from one sample in a study of OX40 agonist ivuxolimab in advanced cancers. TCRdb keeps only in-frame clones here, not all; method: immunoSEQ multiplex PCR. The sample comprises 90,000 to 100,000 clones, around nine tenths of which are singletons, and 0.7% to 0.95% rests with the top ten. The source was CD4+ or CD8+ T cells sorted from blood, collected in a trial of the OX40 agonist ivuxolimab. The receptors here all came from an adult with an advanced solid tumor such as melanoma, head and neck, liver or kidney cancer. Both conserved end residues are part of each CDR3. Each record gives: D gene, V gene, clone size, CDR3 protein. A D gene is named only where the DNA matches it firmly. Size is stated for part of the rows, as once, few or many counts, or as a class when the clone is expanded.

D gene: -
V gene: TRBV18
clone size: -
CDR3 protein: CASSPSPSDTQYF

D gene: -
V gene: TRBV11-2
clone size: -
CDR3 protein: CASSLDGGRVDTQYF

D gene: TRBD1
V gene: TRBV2
clone size: -
CDR3 protein: CAIPGQRSDTQYF

D gene: -
V gene: TRBV9
clone size: -
CDR3 protein: CASSVEPVNSPLHF

D gene: TRBD2
V gene: TRBV6-5
clone size: -
CDR3 protein: CASSPGLAGPDTQYF

D gene: -
V gene: TRBV4-1
clone size: -
CDR3 protein: CASSQHTGTDTQYF

D gene: -
V gene: TRBV2
clone size: -
CDR3 protein: CASSRLYGYTF

D gene: TRBD2
V gene: TRBV5-1
clone size: -
CDR3 protein: CASSFSGMSGNEQFF

D gene: -
V gene: TRBV19
clone size: -
CDR3 protein: CATSLNRRTEAFF

D gene: TRBD2
V gene: TRBV7-3
clone size: -
CDR3 protein: CASSLTGGGDTQYF

D gene: -
V gene: TRBV18
clone size: -
CDR3 protein: CASSPGSQETQYF

D gene: -
V gene: TRBV11-2
clone size: once
CDR3 protein: CASSFFQTQYF